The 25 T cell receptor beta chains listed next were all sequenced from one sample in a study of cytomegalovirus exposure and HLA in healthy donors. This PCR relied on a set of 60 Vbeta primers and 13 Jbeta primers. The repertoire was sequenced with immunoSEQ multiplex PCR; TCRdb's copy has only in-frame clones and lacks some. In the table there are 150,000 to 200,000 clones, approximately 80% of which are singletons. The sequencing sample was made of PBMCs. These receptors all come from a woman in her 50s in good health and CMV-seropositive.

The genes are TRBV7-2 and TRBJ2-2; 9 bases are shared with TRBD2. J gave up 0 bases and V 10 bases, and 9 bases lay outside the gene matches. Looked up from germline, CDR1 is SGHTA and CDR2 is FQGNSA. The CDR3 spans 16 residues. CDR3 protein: CANGGRGGPNTGELFF. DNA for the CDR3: TGTGCCAACGGCGGGCGGGGGGGTCCGAACACCGGGGAGCTGTTTTTT.

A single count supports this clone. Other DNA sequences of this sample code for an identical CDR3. The CDR3 region has the DNA TGTGCCAGCAGTTTTGGACTAGCGGGGGATACGCAGTATTTT. Translated: CASSFGLAGDTQYF. The V gene is TRBV6-5, the J gene TRBJ2-3; TRBD2 agrees at 12 bases. From germline, CDR1 is MNHEY and CDR2 SVGAGI. Losses at the gene ends were 4 bases for V and 6 bases for J; bases not matched to a gene: 2. The CDR3 covers 14 residues.

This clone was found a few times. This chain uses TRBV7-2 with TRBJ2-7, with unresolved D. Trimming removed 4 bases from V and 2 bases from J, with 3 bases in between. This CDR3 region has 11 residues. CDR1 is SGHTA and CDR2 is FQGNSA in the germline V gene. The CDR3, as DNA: TGTGCCAGCAGCTCTCCCTACGAGCAGTACTTC. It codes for CASSSPYEQYF.

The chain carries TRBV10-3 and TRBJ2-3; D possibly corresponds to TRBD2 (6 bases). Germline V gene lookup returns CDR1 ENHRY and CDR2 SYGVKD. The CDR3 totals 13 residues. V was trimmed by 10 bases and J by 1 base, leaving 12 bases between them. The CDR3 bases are TGTGCCACCCGGGAGCTGCGCACAGATACGCAGTATTTT. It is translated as CATRELRTDTQYF.

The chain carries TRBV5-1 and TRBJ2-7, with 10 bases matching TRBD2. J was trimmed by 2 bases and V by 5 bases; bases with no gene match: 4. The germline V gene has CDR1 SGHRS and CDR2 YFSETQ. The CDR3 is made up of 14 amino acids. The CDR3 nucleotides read TGCGCCAGCAGTGACCTAGCGGGGGCCTACGAGCAGTACTTC. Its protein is CASSDLAGAYEQYF.

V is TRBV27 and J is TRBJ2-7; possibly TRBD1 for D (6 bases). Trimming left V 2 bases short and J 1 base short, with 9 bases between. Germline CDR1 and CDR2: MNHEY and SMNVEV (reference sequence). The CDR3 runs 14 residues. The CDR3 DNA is TGTGCCAGCAGTTTAGTCAGGGGATCCTACGAGCAGTACTTC. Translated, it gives CASSLVRGSYEQYF.

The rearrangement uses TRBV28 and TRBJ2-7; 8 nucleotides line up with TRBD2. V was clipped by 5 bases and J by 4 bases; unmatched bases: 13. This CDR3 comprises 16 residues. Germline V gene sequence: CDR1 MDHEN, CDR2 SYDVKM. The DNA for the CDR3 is TGTGCCAGCAGTCCCTCAGGGAGCGGGAGACCGTACGAGCAGTACTTC. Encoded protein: CASSPSGSGRPYEQYF.

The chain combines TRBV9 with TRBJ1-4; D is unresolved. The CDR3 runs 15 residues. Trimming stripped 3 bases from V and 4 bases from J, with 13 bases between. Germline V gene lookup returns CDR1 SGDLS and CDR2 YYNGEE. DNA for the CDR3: TGTGCCAGCAGCGACTCGACGGCGGATAATGAAAAACTGTTTTTT. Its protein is CASSDSTADNEKLFF.

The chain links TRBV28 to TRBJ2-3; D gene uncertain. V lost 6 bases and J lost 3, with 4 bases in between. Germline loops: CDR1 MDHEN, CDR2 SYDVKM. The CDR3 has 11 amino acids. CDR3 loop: CASSLTDTQYF. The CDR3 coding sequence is TGTGCCAGCAGCCTAACAGATACGCAGTATTTT.

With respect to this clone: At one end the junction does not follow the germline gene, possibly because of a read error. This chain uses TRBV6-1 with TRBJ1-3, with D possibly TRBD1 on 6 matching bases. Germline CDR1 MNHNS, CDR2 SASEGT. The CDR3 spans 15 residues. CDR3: CASSETWAGANAIYF. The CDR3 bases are TGTGCCAGCAGTGAAACCTGGGCAGGGGCAAACGCCATATATTTT.

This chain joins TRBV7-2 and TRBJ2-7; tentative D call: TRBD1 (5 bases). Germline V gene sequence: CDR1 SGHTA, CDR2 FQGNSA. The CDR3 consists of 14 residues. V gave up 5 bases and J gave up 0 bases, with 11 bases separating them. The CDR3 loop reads CASSPWGSSYEQYF. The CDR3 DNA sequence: TGTGCCAGCAGCCCTTGGGGCAGCTCCTACGAGCAGTACTTC. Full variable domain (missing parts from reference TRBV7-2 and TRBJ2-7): GAGVSQSPSNKVTEKGKDVELRCDPISGHTALYWYRQSLGQGLEFLIYFQGNSAPDKSGLPSDRFSAERTGGSVSTLTIQRTQQEDSAVYLCASSPWGSSYEQYFGPGTRLTVT.

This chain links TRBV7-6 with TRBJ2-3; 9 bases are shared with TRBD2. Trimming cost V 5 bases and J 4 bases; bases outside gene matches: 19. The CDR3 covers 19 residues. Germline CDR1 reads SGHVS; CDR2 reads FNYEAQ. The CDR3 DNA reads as TGTGCCAGCAGCCCAGGCGGGACTTCCCTGGGACTAGCCCCAGATACGCAGTATTTT. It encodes CASSPGGTSLGLAPDTQYF.

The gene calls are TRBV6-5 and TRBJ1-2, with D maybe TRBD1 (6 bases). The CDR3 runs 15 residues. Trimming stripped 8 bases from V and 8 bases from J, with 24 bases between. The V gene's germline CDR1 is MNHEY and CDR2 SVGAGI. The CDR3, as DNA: TGTGCCAGCGGGGTCTCAAGGGGGAGGGGAGGGGGCTACACCTTC. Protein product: CASGVSRGRGGGYTF.

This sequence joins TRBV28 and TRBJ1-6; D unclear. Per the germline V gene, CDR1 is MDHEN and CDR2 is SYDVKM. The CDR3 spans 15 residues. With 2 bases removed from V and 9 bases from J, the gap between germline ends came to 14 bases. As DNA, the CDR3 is TGTGCCAGCAGTTTACGGGGTAGAGTGGGTTCACCCCTCCACTTT. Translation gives CASSLRGRVGSPLHF.

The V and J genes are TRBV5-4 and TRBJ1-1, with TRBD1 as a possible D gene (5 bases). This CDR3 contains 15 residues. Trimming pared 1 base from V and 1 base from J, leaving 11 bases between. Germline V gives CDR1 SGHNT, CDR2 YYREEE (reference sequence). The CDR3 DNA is TGTGCCAGCAGCTTGAACCGTCAGGGGAACACTGAAGCTTTCTTT. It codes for CASSLNRQGNTEAFF.

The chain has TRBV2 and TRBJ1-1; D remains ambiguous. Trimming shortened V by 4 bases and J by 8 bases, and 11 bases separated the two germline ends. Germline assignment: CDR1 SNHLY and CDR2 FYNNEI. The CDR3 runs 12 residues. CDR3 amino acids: CASSVHPQEAFF. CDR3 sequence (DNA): TGTGCCAGCAGTGTCCATCCCCAAGAAGCTTTCTTT.

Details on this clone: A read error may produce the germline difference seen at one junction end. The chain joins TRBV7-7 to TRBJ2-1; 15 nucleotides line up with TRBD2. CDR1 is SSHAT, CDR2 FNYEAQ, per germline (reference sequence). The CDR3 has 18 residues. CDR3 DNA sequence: TGTGCTAGCAGCTCCGGGACTAGCGGGGGGAGCTCCTACAATGAGCAGTTCTTC. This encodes CASSSGTSGGSSYNEQFF. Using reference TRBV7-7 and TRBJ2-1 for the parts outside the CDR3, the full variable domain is GAGVSQSPRYKVTKRGQDVTLRCDPISSHATLYWYQQALGQGPEFLTYFNYEAQPDKSGLPSDRFSAERPEGSISTLTIQRTEQRDSAMYRCASSSGTSGGSSYNEQFFGPGTRLTVL.

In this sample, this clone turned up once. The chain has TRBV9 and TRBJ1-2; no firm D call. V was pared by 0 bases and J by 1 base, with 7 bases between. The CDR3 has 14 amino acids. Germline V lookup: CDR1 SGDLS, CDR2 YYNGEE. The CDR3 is CASSVGGLNYGYTF. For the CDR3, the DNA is TGTGCCAGCAGCGTAGGAGGCCTTAACTATGGCTACACCTTC.

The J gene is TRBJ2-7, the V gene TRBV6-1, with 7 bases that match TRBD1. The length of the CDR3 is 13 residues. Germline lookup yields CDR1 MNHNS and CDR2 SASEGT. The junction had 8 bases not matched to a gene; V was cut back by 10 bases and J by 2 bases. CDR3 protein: CAIKGGITYEQYF. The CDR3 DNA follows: TGTGCCATAAAAGGGGGCATAACCTACGAGCAGTACTTC.

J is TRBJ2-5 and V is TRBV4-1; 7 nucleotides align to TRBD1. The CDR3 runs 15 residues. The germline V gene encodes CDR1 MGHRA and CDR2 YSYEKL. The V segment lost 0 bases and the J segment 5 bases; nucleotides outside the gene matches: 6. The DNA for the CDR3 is TGCGCCAGCAGCCAAGAAGGGGGCCATAGGGAGACCCAGTACTTC. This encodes CASSQEGGHRETQYF.

CDR3 bases: TGTGCCAGCAGCTGGGGACTAGCGGGGCTCTCTGGGGCCAACGTCCTGACTTTC. Amino acid sequence: CASSWGLAGLSGANVLTF. The rearrangement links TRBV7-2 to TRBJ2-6; 13 bases match TRBD2. The CDR3 loop spans 18 amino acids. The V segment lost 4 bases and the J segment 0 bases; nucleotides outside the gene matches: 3. Looked up from germline, CDR1 is SGHTA and CDR2 is FQGNSA.

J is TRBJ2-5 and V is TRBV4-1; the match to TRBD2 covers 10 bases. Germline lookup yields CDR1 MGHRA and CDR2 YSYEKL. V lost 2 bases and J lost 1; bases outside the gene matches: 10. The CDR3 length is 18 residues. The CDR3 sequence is CASSQQSNSGGLQETQYF. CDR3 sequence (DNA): TGCGCCAGCAGCCAACAGTCCAATAGCGGGGGGCTCCAAGAGACCCAGTACTTC.

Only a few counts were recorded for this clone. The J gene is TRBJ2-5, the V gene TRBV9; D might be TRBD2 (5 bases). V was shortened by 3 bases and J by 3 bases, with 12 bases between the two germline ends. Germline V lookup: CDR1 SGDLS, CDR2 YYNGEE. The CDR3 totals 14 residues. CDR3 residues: CASSASGYKETQYF. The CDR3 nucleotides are TGTGCCAGCAGCGCGTCGGGGTACAAAGAGACCCAGTACTTC.

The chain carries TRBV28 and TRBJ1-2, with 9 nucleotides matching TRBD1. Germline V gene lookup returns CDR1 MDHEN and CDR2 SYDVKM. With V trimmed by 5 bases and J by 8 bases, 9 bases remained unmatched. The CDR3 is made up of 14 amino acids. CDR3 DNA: TGTGCCAGCAGTCCTCCGGGGACAGGGCACGGCTACACCTTC. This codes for CASSPPGTGHGYTF.

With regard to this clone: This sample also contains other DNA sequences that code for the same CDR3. In nucleotides, the CDR3 is TGTGCCATCAGCGCTAGCGGGGGGGCTGGAGAGACCCAGTACTTC. Its translation is CAISASGGAGETQYF. This chain links TRBV10-3 with TRBJ2-5, with 12 bases aligning to TRBD2. Trimming at V came to 6 bases and at J to 4 bases, leaving 6 bases not matched to a gene. Germline assignment: CDR1 ENHRY and CDR2 SYGVKD. The CDR3 contains 15 residues.